This entry lists 12 T cell receptor beta chains sequenced from one sample in a study of cytomegalovirus exposure and HLA in healthy donors. The PCR used 60 Vbeta and 13 Jbeta primers. Assay used: immunoSEQ multiplex PCR; TCRdb lists only in-frame clones, some missing. Here the sample spans about 180,000 clones, roughly 77% being singletons. Sequenced sample: PBMCs. The receptors were gathered from a woman aged 25 to 45 in good health and CMV-seronegative.

The chain recombines TRBV11-2 with TRBJ2-2, with 8 bases lining up with TRBD2. There are 17 residues in the CDR3. Germline-derived CDR1 and CDR2 are SGHAT and FQNNGV. V lost 1 base and J lost 6; bases outside the gene matches: 10. This chain's CDR3 is CASSLGITGGPPGELFF. Written as DNA, the CDR3 is TGTGCCAGCAGCTTAGGGATCACGGGGGGGCCCCCCGGGGAGCTGTTTTTT.

V and J are TRBV4-3 and TRBJ1-1; tentative D call: TRBD1 (5 bases). Trimming removed 1 base at V and 1 base at J, with 10 bases between. There are 15 residues in the CDR3. Per the germline V gene, CDR1 is LGHNA and CDR2 is YSLEER. CDR3 loop: CASSQVFGGNTEAFF. The CDR3 DNA sequence: TGCGCCAGCAGCCAAGTTTTCGGGGGGAACACTGAAGCTTTCTTT.

This chain links TRBV4-1 with TRBJ1-2; D is unclear. V was pared by 0 bases and J by 0 bases, with 14 bases between. CDR1 is MGHRA, CDR2 YSYEKL, per germline. The CDR3 covers 17 residues. CDR3 bases: TGCGCCAGCAGCCAAGATCATGGGAGCCCAGCTAACTATGGCTACACCTTC. Its protein is CASSQDHGSPANYGYTF.

The chain has TRBV10-3 and TRBJ1-1; 9 bases are a match to TRBD1. CDR1 ENHRY and CDR2 SYGVKD come from the germline V gene. This CDR3 region has 13 residues. Trimming took 2 bases from V and 12 from J; bases not matched to a gene: 7. CDR3 sequence reads: CAISETGGAETFF. CDR3 sequence (DNA): TGTGCCATCAGTGAGACAGGGGGCGCCGAGACTTTCTTT.

V is TRBV30 and J is TRBJ1-1; D may be TRBD1 (6 bases). V was shortened by 0 bases and J by 5 bases, with 19 bases between the two germline ends. This CDR3 has 16 amino acids. Germline CDR1 and CDR2: GTSNPN and SVGIG (reference sequence). CDR3 region: CAWSVRLPGGGTEAFF. CDR3 DNA: TGTGCCTGGAGTGTTCGGTTGCCGGGAGGGGGAACTGAAGCTTTCTTT. The variable domain in full, completed from reference TRBV30 and TRBJ1-1, reads SQTIHQWPATLVQPVGSPLSLECTVEGTSNPNLYWYRQAAGRGLQLLFYSVGIGQISSEVPQNLSASRPQDRQFILSSKKLLLSDSGFYLCAWSVRLPGGGTEAFFGQGTRLTVV.

The V gene is TRBV5-4, the J gene TRBJ1-2, with a tentative D call TRBD1 (5 bases). Germline lookup yields CDR1 SGHNT and CDR2 YYREEE (reference sequence). V gave up 2 bases and J gave up 3 bases, with 8 bases separating them. The CDR3 is 13 residues long. CDR3 region: CASSFWGDYGYTF. The CDR3 DNA reads as TGTGCCAGCAGCTTTTGGGGGGACTATGGCTACACCTTC. The full variable domain, in which reference TRBV5-4 and TRBJ1-2 provide the parts outside the CDR3, is ETGVTQSPTHLIKTRGQQVTLRCSSQSGHNTVSWYQQALGQGPQFIFQYYREEENGRGNFPPRFSGLQFPNYSSELNVNALELDDSALYLCASSFWGDYGYTFGSGTRLTVV.

This clone was found once. The V gene is TRBV7-9, the J gene TRBJ1-2, with D unresolved. From germline, CDR1 is SEHNR and CDR2 FQNEAQ (reference sequence). CDR3 length: 13 amino acids. The ends were cut back, 2 bases at V and 4 bases at J, with 8 bases in the middle. CDR3 sequence: CASSLTEPYGYTF. CDR3 nucleotides: TGTGCCAGCAGCTTAACAGAGCCCTATGGCTACACCTTC.

CDR3 sequence reads: CASSLSRGPNTEAFF. CDR3 bases: TGTGCCAGCAGTTTATCGCGGGGACCAAACACTGAAGCTTTCTTT. V gene TRBV27 combines with J gene TRBJ1-1; D is perhaps TRBD1 (5 bases). The CDR3 is 15 amino acids. From germline, CDR1 is MNHEY and CDR2 SMNVEV (reference sequence). The V gene lost 0 bases and the J gene lost 2 bases, with 10 bases spanning the gap.

This chain joins TRBV12-5 and TRBJ2-4, with TRBD1 matching 7 bases. The V and J ends lost 3 bases and 2 bases, in that order; junction bases with no gene match: 4. This CDR3 is 15 amino acids long. Germline values: CDR1 LGHNT, CDR2 FRNRAP. The CDR3 region has the DNA TGTGCTAGTGGTTTTAGGGGGCCCCCCAAAAACATTCAGTACTTC. As protein: CASGFRGPPKNIQYF.

The rearrangement joins TRBV5-1 to TRBJ1-1; 8 nucleotides line up with TRBD1. Germline V lookup: CDR1 SGHRS, CDR2 YFSETQ. Trimming removed 1 base from V and 0 bases from J; junction bases left unmatched: 2. This CDR3 has 15 residues. This CDR3 reads CASSLSGGLNTEAFF. For the CDR3, the DNA is TGCGCCAGCAGCTTGTCAGGGGGCTTGAACACTGAAGCTTTCTTT. The full variable domain, in which reference TRBV5-1 and TRBJ1-1 provide the parts outside the CDR3, is KAGVTQTPRYLIKTRGQQVTLSCSPISGHRSVSWYQQTPGQGLQFLFEYFSETQRNKGNFPGRFSGRQFSNSRSEMNVSTLELGDSALYLCASSLSGGLNTEAFFGQGTRLTVV.

For this clone: This specimen includes other DNA sequences encoding the same CDR3. The chain couples TRBV11-2 to TRBJ1-5, with D hard to call. CDR1 and CDR2 (germline): SGHAT, FQNNGV. This CDR3 has 13 residues. Between the trimmed V and J ends, which lost 0 bases and 4 bases, there was a span of 4 bases. The DNA of the CDR3 is TGTGCCAGCAGCTTAGACAGAAATCAGCCCCAGCATTTT. Protein: CASSLDRNQPQHF.

The rearrangement uses TRBV6-5 and TRBJ2-3, with 7 bases that match TRBD2. Looked up from germline, CDR1 is MNHEY and CDR2 is SVGAGI. The CDR3 is 15 amino acids. The V gene end was trimmed by 2 bases and the J gene end by 6 bases; junction bases not matched to a gene: 8. This CDR3 reads CASSYAGLVGDTQYF. The CDR3 region has the DNA TGTGCCAGCAGTTACGCCGGACTAGTAGGCGATACGCAGTATTTT.